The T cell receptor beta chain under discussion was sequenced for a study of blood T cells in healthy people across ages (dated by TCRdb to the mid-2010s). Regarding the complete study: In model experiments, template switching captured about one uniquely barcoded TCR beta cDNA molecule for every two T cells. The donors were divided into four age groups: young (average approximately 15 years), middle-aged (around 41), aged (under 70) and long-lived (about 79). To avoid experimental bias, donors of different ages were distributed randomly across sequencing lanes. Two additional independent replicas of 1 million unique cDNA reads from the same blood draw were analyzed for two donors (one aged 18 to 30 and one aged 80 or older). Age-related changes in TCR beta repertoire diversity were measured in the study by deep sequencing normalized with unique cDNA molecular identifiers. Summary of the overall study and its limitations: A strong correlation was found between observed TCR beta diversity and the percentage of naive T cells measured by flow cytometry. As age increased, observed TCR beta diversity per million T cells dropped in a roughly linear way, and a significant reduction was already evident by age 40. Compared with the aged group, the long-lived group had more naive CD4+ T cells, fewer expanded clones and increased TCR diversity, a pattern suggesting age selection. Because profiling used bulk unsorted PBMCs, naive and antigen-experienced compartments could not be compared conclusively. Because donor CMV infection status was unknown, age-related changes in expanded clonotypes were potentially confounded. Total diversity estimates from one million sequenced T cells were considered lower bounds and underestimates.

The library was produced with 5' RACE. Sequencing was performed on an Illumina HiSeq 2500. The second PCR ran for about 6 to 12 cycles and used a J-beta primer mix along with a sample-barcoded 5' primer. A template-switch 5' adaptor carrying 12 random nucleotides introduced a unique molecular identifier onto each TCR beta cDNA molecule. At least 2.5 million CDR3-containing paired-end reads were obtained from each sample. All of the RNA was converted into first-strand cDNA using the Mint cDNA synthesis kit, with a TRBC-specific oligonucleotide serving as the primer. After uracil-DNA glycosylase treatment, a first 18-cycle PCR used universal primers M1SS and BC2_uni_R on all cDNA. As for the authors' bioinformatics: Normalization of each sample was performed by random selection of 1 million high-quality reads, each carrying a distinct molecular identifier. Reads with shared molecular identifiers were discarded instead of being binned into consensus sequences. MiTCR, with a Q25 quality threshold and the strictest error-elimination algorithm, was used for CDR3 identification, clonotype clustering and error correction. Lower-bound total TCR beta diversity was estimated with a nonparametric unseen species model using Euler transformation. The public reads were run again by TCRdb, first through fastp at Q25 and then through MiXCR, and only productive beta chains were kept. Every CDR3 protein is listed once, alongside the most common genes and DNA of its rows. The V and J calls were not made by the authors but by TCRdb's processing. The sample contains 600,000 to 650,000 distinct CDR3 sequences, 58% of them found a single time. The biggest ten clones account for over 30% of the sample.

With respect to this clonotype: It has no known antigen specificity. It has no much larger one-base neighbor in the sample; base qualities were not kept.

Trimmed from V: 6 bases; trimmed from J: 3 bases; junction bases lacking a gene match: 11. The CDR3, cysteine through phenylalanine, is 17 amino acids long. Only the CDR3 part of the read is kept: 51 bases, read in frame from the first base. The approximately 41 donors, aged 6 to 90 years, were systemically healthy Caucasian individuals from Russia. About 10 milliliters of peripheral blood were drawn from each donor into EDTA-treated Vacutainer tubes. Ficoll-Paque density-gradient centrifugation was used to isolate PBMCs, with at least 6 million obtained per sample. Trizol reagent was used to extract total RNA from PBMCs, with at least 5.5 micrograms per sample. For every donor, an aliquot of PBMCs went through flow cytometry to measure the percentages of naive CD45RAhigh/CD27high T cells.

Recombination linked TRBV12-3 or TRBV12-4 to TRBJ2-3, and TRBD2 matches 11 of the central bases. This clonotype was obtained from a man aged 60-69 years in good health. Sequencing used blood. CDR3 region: CASRVSGGGTRTDTQYF. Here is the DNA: TGTGCCAGCAGGGTTAGCGGGGGGGGGACTAGAACAGATACGCAGTATTTT.